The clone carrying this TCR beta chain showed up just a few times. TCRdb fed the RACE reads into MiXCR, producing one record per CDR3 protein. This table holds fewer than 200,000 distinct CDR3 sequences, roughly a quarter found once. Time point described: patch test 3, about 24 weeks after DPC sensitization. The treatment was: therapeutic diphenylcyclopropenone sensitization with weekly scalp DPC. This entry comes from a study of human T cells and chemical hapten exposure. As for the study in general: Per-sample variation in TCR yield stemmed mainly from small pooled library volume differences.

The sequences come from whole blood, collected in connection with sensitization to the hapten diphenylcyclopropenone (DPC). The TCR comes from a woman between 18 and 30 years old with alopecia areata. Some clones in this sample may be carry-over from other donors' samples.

This CDR3 reads CASRPGQAVNQPQHF. CDR3 DNA: TGCGCCAGCAGACCGGGACAGGCCGTCAATCAGCCCCAGCATTTT. The J gene is TRBJ1-5, the V gene TRBV10-2, with 8 positions matching TRBD1. The germline CDR1 and CDR2 sequences are WSHSY and SAAADI. The CDR3 contains 15 residues. J was trimmed by 3 bases and V by 6 bases; bases with no gene match: 7.